A selection of T cell receptor beta chains follows, all from one sample in a study of long-term antiretroviral therapy in people with HIV. TCRdb's copy holds only in-frame clones and misses some; the assay was immunoSEQ multiplex PCR. Altogether approximately 23,000 clones are present, 81% being singletons, with the ten largest covering roughly 6.6%. The sample was unsorted PBMCs, taken 1.5 years after starting antiretroviral therapy. These receptors all come from a man younger than 45 with HIV. CDR3s include the opening cysteine and the closing phenylalanine or tryptophan. The D gene is left open where the match is weak. Clone sizes are given selectively: once, few, many, or a class where the clone is expanded.

d_call j_call v_call clone_size cdr3_aa cdr3_nt
- TRBJ2-7 TRBV4-2 - CASSQEYRDISYEQYF TGTGCCAGCAGCCAGGAATACCGGGACATATCCTACGAGCAGTACTTC
- TRBJ1-1 TRBV7-2 - CASSPMVTQGGEAFF TGTGCCAGCAGCCCCATGGTGACGCAGGGCGGTGAAGCTTTCTTT
TRBD1 TRBJ1-3 TRBV30 - CAWSRDRGNTIYF TGTGCCTGGAGTCGGGACAGGGGAAACACCATATATTTT
TRBD2 TRBJ2-3 TRBV4-3 - CASSQRGGGLHTQYF TGCGCCAGCAGCCAGAGGGGCGGGGGGCTGCATACGCAGTATTTT
- TRBJ2-5 TRBV30 - CAWSLHHQETQYF TGTGCCTGGAGTCTACACCACCAAGAGACCCAGTACTTC
- TRBJ2-2 TRBV7-7 - CASSPRAQGTGELFF TGTGCTAGCAGCCCACGGGCTCAGGGGACCGGGGAGCTGTTTTTT
TRBD2 TRBJ2-5 TRBV11-3 - CASSLVVSETSPETQYF TGTGCCAGCAGCTTAGTAGTGTCTGAGACTAGCCCCGAGACCCAGTACTTC
TRBD1 TRBJ1-1 TRBV4-3 - CASSQFGTAEAFF TGCGCCAGCAGCCAATTCGGGACAGCTGAAGCTTTCTTT
TRBD1 TRBJ2-7 TRBV9 - CASSVTGARSYEQYF TGTGCCAGCAGCGTCACAGGGGCGCGCTCCTACGAGCAGTACTTC
- TRBJ2-1 TRBV4-3 once CASSQEQNHEQFF TGCGCCAGCAGCCAAGAACAGAATCATGAGCAGTTCTTC
- TRBJ2-7 TRBV4-1 - CASSQAWDRSYEQYF TGCGCCAGCAGCCAAGCCTGGGACCGATCCTACGAGCAGTACTTC
TRBD2 TRBJ2-3 TRBV4-2 - CASSLTSGTSGSKRATDTQYF TGTGCCAGCAGCCTCACGTCCGGGACTAGCGGGAGTAAGAGGGCCACAGATACGCAGTATTTT
- TRBJ1-6 TRBV5-1 - CASSLGTYNNSPLHF TGCGCCAGCAGCTTAGGGACTTACAATAATTCACCCCTCCACTTT
- TRBJ2-1 TRBV5-1 - CASSLVRGAWESSYNEQFF TGCGCCAGCAGCTTGGTGAGAGGGGCCTGGGAGAGCTCCTACAATGAGCAGTTCTTC
- TRBJ1-5 TRBV28 - CASSLTDQPQHF TGTGCCAGCAGTTTAACCGATCAGCCCCAGCATTTT
- TRBJ2-6 TRBV5-6 - CASSLAGSGANVLTF TGTGCCAGCAGCTTGGCTGGATCTGGGGCCAACGTCCTGACTTTC
- TRBJ1-1 TRBV13 - CASSLGRLGQNTEAFF TGTGCCAGCAGCTTAGGCCGATTGGGTCAGAACACTGAAGCTTTCTTT
TRBD1 TRBJ1-1 TRBV4-1 - CASSDRGRGLNTEAFF TGCGCCAGCAGCGACAGGGGGCGCGGATTAAACACTGAAGCTTTCTTT
- TRBJ1-1 TRBV18 once CASSPGEVRTEAFF TGTGCCAGCTCACCAGGAGAGGTCAGGACTGAAGCTTTCTTT
TRBD1 TRBJ1-2 TRBV28 once CASRRTGANYGYTF TGTGCCAGCAGACGGACAGGTGCTAACTATGGCTACACCTTC
- TRBJ1-2 TRBV6-4 - CASSDTPQSTPYGYTF TGTGCCAGCAGTGACACCCCCCAGAGCACTCCCTATGGCTACACCTTC
- TRBJ2-7 TRBV30 few CAWTPGGGGLLYF TGTGCCTGGACCCCTGGGGGGGGCGGATTACTGTACTTC
- TRBJ1-5 TRBV6-1 - CASSVAGSSNQPQHF TGTGCCAGCAGTGTGGCGGGCTCCAGCAATCAGCCCCAGCATTTT
- TRBJ2-3 TRBV30 - CAWTKGAADTQYF TGTGCCTGGACAAAAGGGGCGGCAGATACGCAGTATTTT